This TCR beta chain derives from a study of CD8 T cells in ankylosing spondylitis. The study's findings and limits: Characteristic, it appeared, of ankylosing spondylitis blood was a TCR beta motif of fewer than 10 highly homologous variants. Earlier authors reported some of these motif variants in reactive arthritis synovial fluid and blood. Reports say disease-linked clones showed up significantly more in matched ankylosing spondylitis synovial fluid. Clones linked with disease were CD8+ and fairly uncommon in the peripheral blood.

TCRdb re-called the 5' RACE reads with MiXCR, one entry per CDR3 protein. The repertoire includes 150,000 to 200,000 distinct CDR3 sequences, approximately 13% of them detected once, and 8% to 13% sits in the top ten. In this sample, this clonotype turned up a few times. Antigen unknown. The receptor was isolated from a female donor with ankylosing spondylitis or in good health (not recorded which). Sequenced material: blood, either unsorted or a sorted T cell fraction (not recorded which).

The CDR3 sequence is CASSLLGTVPYGYTF. CDR3 sequence (DNA): TGTGCCAGCAGTTTGTTGGGGACAGTCCCCTATGGCTACACCTTC. The V and J genes are TRBV28 and TRBJ1-2; TRBD1 matches at 7 bases. The CDR3 is 15 amino acids. Germline CDR1 and CDR2: MDHEN and SYDVKM. Unmatched junction bases numbered 8, after V lost 3 bases and J lost 4 bases.